This TCR beta chain stems from a study of OX40 agonist ivuxolimab in advanced cancers. Study-level background: Every patient in dose escalation had hepatocellular carcinoma, melanoma, renal cell or head and neck cancer. Past anti-PD-1, anti-PD-L1 or anti-CTLA-4 therapy was accepted, and roughly 42% had received some.

The V gene end was trimmed by 0 bases and the J gene end by 3 bases; junction bases not matched to a gene: 4. Germline CDR1 is SGHRS and CDR2 is YFSETQ. The CDR3 extends over 16 amino acids. This table comes from immunoSEQ multiplex PCR, and its TCRdb copy is limited to in-frame clones, with some not included. The sample includes 55,000 to 65,000 clones, 70% to 90% of them seen just once. The chain has TRBV5-1 and TRBJ2-5; 11 bases align to TRBD1. The origin of this receptor is an adult with an advanced solid tumor such as melanoma, head and neck, liver or kidney cancer. Sequenced material: CD4+ or CD8+ T cells sorted from blood, taken in a trial of the OX40 agonist ivuxolimab. The DNA for the CDR3 is TGCGCCAGCAGCTTGGCCGGGACAGGGGGAGAAGAGACCCAGTACTTC. It translates to CASSLAGTGGEETQYF.